The rows below give T cell receptor beta chains drawn from one sample of a study of T cells after yellow fever vaccination. MiXCR, applied by TCRdb to the 5' RACE reads, yields one record per CDR3 protein. The sample includes 150,000 to 200,000 distinct CDR3 sequences, about a tenth of them seen just once. The sequenced sample was CD8+ T cells sorted from PBMCs, obtained 45 days after the yellow fever booster vaccination. These receptors all come from a man between 18 and 29 years old who received the YFV17D yellow fever vaccine. Both conserved end residues are part of each CDR3. A D gene is named only where the DNA matches it firmly. Not all rows give a size; the values are once, few, many and, for expanded clones, a class.

12	TRBD1	many	TRBV11-2	TRBJ2-7	TGTGCCAGCAGCTGGGACAGGGACGAGCAGTACTTC	CASSWDRDEQYF
14	TRBD1	few	TRBV3-1	TRBJ2-7	TGTGCCAGCCAGCCGGGACAGGGTGGATACGAGCAGTACTTC	CASQPGQGGYEQYF
12	-	many	TRBV5-4	TRBJ1-2	TGTGCCAGCAGCTTTGGAGGGAGCGGCTACACCTTC	CASSFGGSGYTF
18	-	few	TRBV5-4	TRBJ2-3	TGTGCCAGCAGCTTTGACCGGGCCGATGCTGAGAGTGCAGATACGCAGTATTTT	CASSFDRADAESADTQYF
15	-	many	TRBV9	TRBJ1-5	TGTGCCAGCAGCGTAAAGGCAGGGGTAGGGCAGCCCCAGCATTTT	CASSVKAGVGQPQHF
12	-	many	TRBV6-5	TRBJ2-2	TGTGCCAGCAGTCAGATCACCGGGGAGCTGTTTTTT	CASSQITGELFF
12	-	many	TRBV15	TRBJ2-1	TGTGCCACCAGCAATGTTTACAATGAGCAGTTCTTC	CATSNVYNEQFF
15	-	-	TRBV20-1	TRBJ2-5	TGCAGTGCTAGAAAGGTGGGGGGACTCCAAGAGACCCAGTACTTC	CSARKVGGLQETQYF
14	-	few	TRBV4-3	TRBJ2-5	TGCGCCAGCAGCCAAGATATCGGGGAAGAGACCCAGTACTTC	CASSQDIGEETQYF
14	-	-	TRBV29-1	TRBJ1-1	TGCAGCGTCCCCTTGTACGATATGAACACTGAAGCTTTCTTT	CSVPLYDMNTEAFF
14	-	many	TRBV15	TRBJ2-2	TGTGCCACCAGCAGAGAAGCGGGCGGCGGGGAGCTGTTTTTT	CATSREAGGGELFF
17	TRBD1	few	TRBV7-9	TRBJ2-4	TGTGCCAGCAGCTTCAGTCGGAAGGACAGGGTCGAAAACATTCAGTACTTC	CASSFSRKDRVENIQYF
18	-	-	TRBV27	TRBJ2-1	TGTGCCAGCAGTCCCCACGAAGGGTCCTCGAGCCTCTACAATGAGCAGTTCTTC	CASSPHEGSSSLYNEQFF
17	TRBD2	few	TRBV4-1	TRBJ2-4	TGCGCCAGCAGCCAAGACATAACTAGCGGGGGCGGAAACATTCAGTACTTC	CASSQDITSGGGNIQYF
15	-	few	TRBV19	TRBJ1-5	TGTGCCAGTAGTACCGGGACGGATAGCAATCAGCCCCAGCATTTT	CASSTGTDSNQPQHF
15	TRBD1	-	TRBV6-6	TRBJ1-5	TGTGCCAGAGCCAGGGGGTTAATTAGCAATCAGCCCCAGCATTTT	CARARGLISNQPQHF
17	TRBD2	-	TRBV20-1	TRBJ2-7	TGCAGTGCTATCTCTCTGACTAGCGGGACCACTTCCTACGAGCAGTACTTC	CSAISLTSGTTSYEQYF
15	TRBD1	many	TRBV6-2/TRBV6-3	TRBJ2-1	TGTGCCTCCGAGGATCGGACAGGGTTATACAATGAGCAGTTCTTC	CASEDRTGLYNEQFF
14	-	few	TRBV4-2	TRBJ1-1	TGTGCCAGCAGCCAAGAGCGATGGAACACTGAAGCTTTCTTT	CASSQERWNTEAFF
17	-	few	TRBV4-2	TRBJ1-4	TGTGCCAGCAGCCAACTTACCATGGAGGGTACAGGGGAAAAACTGTTTTTT	CASSQLTMEGTGEKLFF
15	TRBD1	-	TRBV5-5	TRBJ2-3	TGTGCCAGCAGCTCCAGACAGGGAGTCCCAGATACGCAGTATTTT	CASSSRQGVPDTQYF
13	-	few	TRBV6-5	TRBJ1-6	TGTGCCAGCAGTACCGTGCTCGAGTCACCCCTCCACTTT	CASSTVLESPLHF
16	TRBD1	-	TRBV6-5	TRBJ2-2	TGTGCCAGCAGTCACGGGACAGCCCAGAACACCGGGGAGCTGTTTTTT	CASSHGTAQNTGELFF
16	TRBD2	few	TRBV5-1	TRBJ2-3	TGCGCCAGCAGCCCTACTAGCGGGAGGAGCTCAGATACGCAGTATTTT	CASSPTSGRSSDTQYF
18	-	few	TRBV4-2	TRBJ1-2	TGTGCCAGCAGCCAAGTACCCGGAGCCACGTCGAATAACTATGGCTACACCTTC	CASSQVPGATSNNYGYTF
18	TRBD1	few	TRBV4-2	TRBJ1-2	TGTGCCAGCAGCCAAGATGGGACAGGGGGCTTTGTAAGGGGGCCACCGAGATTC	CASSQDGTGGFVRGPPRF
13	TRBD1	-	TRBV7-9	TRBJ1-2	TGTGCCAGCAGCGGGGACAGGAGTTATGGCTACACCTTC	CASSGDRSYGYTF
16	-	few	TRBV11-2	TRBJ2-2	TGTGCCAGCAGCTTGCACAGGGAATGGGGCACCGGGGAGCTGTTTTTT	CASSLHREWGTGELFF
14	-	many	TRBV6-4	TRBJ2-2	TGTGCCAGCAGTCAGGGGGGATACACCGGGGAGCTGTTTTTT	CASSQGGYTGELFF
16	-	-	TRBV4-2	TRBJ2-3	TGTGCCAGCAGCCAAGGTACAGGGAGGGTTGAAGATACGCAGTATTTT	CASSQGTGRVEDTQYF
19	TRBD2	-	TRBV6-5	TRBJ2-4	TGTGCCAGCACCATAGTGACTAGCGGGGGGGTTATAGCCAAAAACATTCAGTACTTC	CASTIVTSGGVIAKNIQYF
15	-	-	TRBV4-3	TRBJ2-3	TGCGCCAGCAGCCAAGAACGGCACCGCACAGATACGCAGTATTTT	CASSQERHRTDTQYF
16	-	-	TRBV7-9	TRBJ2-7	TGTGCCAGCACCCCCTTGCGGGACCGAAGTTACTACGAGCAGTACTTC	CASTPLRDRSYYEQYF
12	-	many	TRBV5-5	TRBJ2-7	TGTGCCAGCAGCCACAGGGTCTACGAGCAGTACTTC	CASSHRVYEQYF
16	TRBD2	few	TRBV7-2	TRBJ2-3	TGTGCCAGCAGCTTCCGGCCGGGGGGGGTGACAGATACGCAGTATTTT	CASSFRPGGVTDTQYF
8	-	few	TRBV20-1	TRBJ1-1	TGCAGTGCGCCAGGGGCTTTCTTT	CSAPGAFF
16	-	few	TRBV29-1	TRBJ2-3	TGCAGCGTTGAAGAAGGGGCAGGGACTAGCACAGATACGCAGTATTTT	CSVEEGAGTSTDTQYF
15	TRBD2	-	TRBV20-1	TRBJ2-1	TGCAGTGCTGACTGGACTAGCGGGACCTACAATGAGCAGTTCTTC	CSADWTSGTYNEQFF
12	-	-	TRBV6-5	TRBJ2-3	TGTGCCAGCAGGCGAACTGGTGATACGCAGTATTTT	CASRRTGDTQYF
16	TRBD1	many	TRBV4-1	TRBJ1-5	TGCGCCAGCAGCCAAGATCAAACAGGGGCCAATCAGCCCCAGCATTTT	CASSQDQTGANQPQHF
14	-	-	TRBV7-9	TRBJ1-1	TGTGCCAGCAGCCCGGGATCCATGGAGTTGGAAGCTTTCTTT	CASSPGSMELEAFF
12	-	few	TRBV6-5	TRBJ2-2	TGTGCCAGCAGGCTCGGGTCCGGGGAGCTGTTTTTT	CASRLGSGELFF
16	-	few	TRBV9	TRBJ2-1	TGTGCCAGCAGCGTCGGAGGAGGGGTCGCCTACAATGAGCAGTTCTTC	CASSVGGGVAYNEQFF
13	-	-	TRBV20-1	TRBJ1-1	TGCAGTGCTAGAGGGGGGTGGATTACAGGAGCTTTCTTT	CSARGGWITGAFF
15	-	-	TRBV7-6	TRBJ1-3	TGTGCCAGCAGCCCACAGGGTAGGATTGGAAACACCATATATTTT	CASSPQGRIGNTIYF
15	-	few	TRBV24-1	TRBJ2-1	TGTGCCACCAGTGATTTAGGCGGCGCCTACAATGAGCAGTTCTTC	CATSDLGGAYNEQFF
15	TRBD1	-	TRBV9	TRBJ2-2	TGTGCCAGCGGCAACCGGGACAGGGCTCCCGGGGAGCTGTTTTTT	CASGNRDRAPGELFF
18	TRBD2	few	TRBV15	TRBJ2-1	TGTGCCACCAGCTTGGGGCTAGCGGGGGTTAACTCCTACAATGAGCAGTTCTTC	CATSLGLAGVNSYNEQFF
15	-	many	TRBV12-3/TRBV12-4	TRBJ2-7	TGTGCCAGCAGTTTTTTACTAGGTTTGGGAAACGAGCAGTACTTC	CASSFLLGLGNEQYF
15	TRBD1	many	TRBV5-1	TRBJ1-1	TGCGCCAGCAGCTTGGAGAGGACAGGGGGCACTGAAGCTTTCTTT	CASSLERTGGTEAFF
16	-	many	TRBV20-1	TRBJ1-6	TGCAGTGCGGATACGGGGACGGGTATTATGAATTCACCCCTCCACTTT	CSADTGTGIMNSPLHF
14	-	many	TRBV29-1	TRBJ2-2	TGCAGCGTTGGACAGGACCCTTTCACCGGGGAGCTGTTTTTT	CSVGQDPFTGELFF
16	TRBD2	many	TRBV7-4	TRBJ2-7	TGTGCCAGCAGCAAGCCGGGACTAGCGGGGGGCCACGAGCAGTACTTC	CASSKPGLAGGHEQYF
15	TRBD1	few	TRBV4-1	TRBJ1-5	TGCGCCAGCAGCCAAGGCGGGACAGGGCCTCAGCCCCAGCATTTT	CASSQGGTGPQPQHF
13	-	-	TRBV27	TRBJ1-2	TGTGCCAGCAGTTTAGGACAGTACTATGGCTACACCTTC	CASSLGQYYGYTF
13	-	-	TRBV12-5	TRBJ2-1	TGTGCTAGTGGTTTGGCAGGGGTGAATGAGCAGTTCTTC	CASGLAGVNEQFF